This T cell receptor beta chain was obtained from a study of neurological immune-mediated disorders (dated by TCRdb to the late 2010s). Context from the whole study: Peripheral blood TCR-beta repertoires from patients with HTLV-I-associated myelopathy (HAM/TSP), patients with multiple sclerosis, and healthy controls were compared in the study using UMI-based sequencing. The roughly 110 TCR-beta libraries covered PBMC samples along with longitudinal samples, technical triplicates, and paired sorted CD4+ and CD8+ T-cell subsets. The cohort was made up of 65 to 75 subjects, consisting of some 14 HAM/TSP patients, 34 multiple sclerosis patients and some 20 healthy controls.

On the study overall, not on this receptor specifically: Expanded clones from different subjects shared no identical CDR3 amino acid sequences, which suggests that TCR-beta repertoires were private in all groups. TCR clonal expansion was greatest in HAM/TSP patients and smallest in MS patients, who ranked below even healthy controls.

Healthy controls were blood bank volunteers in Maryland, USA. For the sorted-subset TCR libraries, the starting material was about 950,000 sorted CD4+ or CD8+ T cells. Peripheral blood underwent Ficoll-Hypaque density gradient centrifugation to isolate PBMCs, which were then cryopreserved in liquid nitrogen. The study also sequenced paired sorted CD4+ and CD8+ subsets from healthy controls, HAM/TSP patients and MS patients. V is reduced by 10 bases and J by 2 bases, leaving a spacing of 12 bases between them. From the cysteine through the phenylalanine, the CDR3 covers 12 amino acids. The sequence is cut down to CDR3 DNA, 36 bases in frame from base 1. According to the germline V gene (reference sequence), CDR1 reads SEHNR and CDR2 reads FQNEAQ. cDNA was synthesized by template-switch 5'RACE using a primer with a 10-nucleotide random unique molecular identifier that tagged each TCR transcript. Over 160 million TCR-beta sequences, covering 15-18 subjects, were produced in each sequencing run. The RNeasy kit was used for extraction of total RNA. The KAPA Real-time Library Amplification kit was used to amplify TCR-beta VDJ regions with primers targeting the TCR constant region and the 5'RACE anchor. A first PCR added sample indexes and Illumina adaptors, and a second PCR then raised library yield. The roughly 650 bp TCR product was size-selected on a 2% E-gel SizeSelection system after Ampure bead purification. Before pooling, library quality was checked on a Bioanalyzer, concentration was measured with Qubit, and libraries were quantified with the Kapa Library Quantification kit. An Illumina HiSeq 2500 was used to sequence the libraries paired-end at 2 x 150 bp. To increase sequence diversity, about 25-31% phiX was spiked into each library pool. For the original study's pipeline: Quality-filtered reads were processed with the UMI-based MiGEC pipeline, and over 80% of raw TCR sequences were removed by the MiGEC pipeline during error correction. VDJ genes were aligned to IMGT germline references, and each clonotype was defined by a unique CDR3 amino acid sequence together with V-J genes. VDJtools evaluated clonal expansion, Shannon diversity and CDR3 relatedness (CalcPairwiseDistances, ClusterSamples); CLCbio workbench built phylogenetic trees. Clones with at least 8 unique UMIs were defined as expanded, with this threshold being based on coefficient-of-variation modelling across technical triplicates. The raw public reads went through TCRdb reprocessing: fastp at Q25, MiXCR clone calling, in-frame beta chains kept. Here each entry gathers all rows of one CDR3 protein and keeps the most common genes and DNA. It is TCRdb's table, rather than the study itself, that gives the V and J calls and clone size. The sample has approximately 39,000 distinct CDR3 sequences on record, approximately 7% of them singletons. The ten largest clonotypes hold around 5% of the sample.

The table lists this clonotype with many counts. The antigen it recognizes is unknown. Per-nucleotide qualities are absent, and no much larger clonotype sits a single base away. This clonotype originated in a man aged 50 to 59 in good health. Recombination joined TRBV7-9 with TRBJ2-7, with no reliable assignment of the D segment. The sample consisted of CD4+ T cells from blood. The sequenced DNA is TGTGCCATGTCAGACCCTCCCTACGAGCAGTACTTC. Translated, it gives CAMSDPPYEQYF.